Each of the 5 T cell receptor beta chains below was sequenced from the same sample in a study of blood T cells in healthy people across ages. For the second PCR, which ran for roughly 6 to 11 cycles, a sample-barcoded 5' primer and a J-beta primer mix were used. Using its own MiXCR run on the 5' RACE reads, TCRdb lists one record per CDR3 protein. Of about 1.7 million distinct CDR3 sequences in the sample, approximately 30% were seen once. The sequencing input was blood. The receptors shown here come from a woman under 40 in good health.

This clonotype came up many times. The gene calls are TRBV10-2 and TRBJ2-6; possible D gene TRBD1, 6 bases. This CDR3 has 16 residues. Germline loops: CDR1 WSHSY, CDR2 SAAADI. V was pared by 0 bases and J by 0 bases, with 6 bases between. For the CDR3, the DNA is TGCGCCAGCAGTGAGTCGGACAGCTCTGGGGCCAACGTCCTGACTTTC. Its protein is CASSESDSSGANVLTF.

The rearrangement uses TRBV29-1 and TRBJ2-3; 9 bases are a match to TRBD2. The CDR3 runs 13 residues. Germline V lookup: CDR1 SQVTM, CDR2 ANQGSEA. After removal of 7 bases from V and 6 bases from J, the junction contained 8 bases not matched to a gene. This CDR3 reads CSAESSGVDTQYF. The CDR3 DNA is TGCAGCGCTGAGTCTAGCGGGGTGGATACGCAGTATTTT.

CDR3 sequence reads: CASRAAGTAFYEQYF. The CDR3 DNA sequence: TGTGCCAGCAGGGCCGCCGGGACCGCTTTCTACGAGCAGTACTTC. This chain joins TRBV12-3 or TRBV12-4 and TRBJ2-5; tentatively, D is TRBD1 or TRBD2 (5 bases each). The J call may be incorrect, as the DNA end agrees better with TRBJ2-7. This CDR3 is built from 15 residues.

This clonotype was counted at least ten times. The V call is TRBV27, the J call TRBJ2-7; D is unresolved. Trimming left V 4 bases short and J 3 bases short, with 22 bases between. This CDR3 comprises 17 residues. Germline lookup yields CDR1 MNHEY and CDR2 SMNVEV (reference sequence). The CDR3 loop is CASSSTSNGISIYEQYF. The CDR3 region has the DNA TGTGCCAGCAGTTCAACTTCTAACGGAATTTCGATCTACGAGCAGTACTTC.

The V and J genes are TRBV7-9 and TRBJ2-5, with TRBD2 identical over 12 bases. The V and J ends lost 2 bases and 4 bases, in that order; junction bases with no gene match: 5. CDR1 and CDR2 from the germline V gene are SEHNR and FQNEAQ (reference sequence). The CDR3 loop spans 16 amino acids. DNA of the CDR3: TGTGCCAGCAGCTTATCAACTAGCGGGGGGATAGAGACCCAGTACTTC. Protein: CASSLSTSGGIETQYF.